Following are 13 T cell receptor beta chains from one sample sequenced in a study of cytomegalovirus exposure and HLA in healthy donors. 60 Vbeta and 13 Jbeta primers were used in PCR. Some clones are missing from TCRdb's copy, which holds only in-frame ones; the method was immunoSEQ multiplex PCR. This sample carries about 190,000 clones, almost 80% of them seen once, and the ten largest clones take about 1.5%. Sequenced: PBMCs. The receptors shown here come from a woman between 18 and 29 years old in good health and CMV-seronegative.

The chain carries TRBV6-5 and TRBJ2-7; D is perhaps TRBD1 (6 bases). The germline V gene has CDR1 MNHEY and CDR2 SVGAGI. The V end was cut by 0 bases, the J end by 6 bases, with 15 bases between. The CDR3 loop spans 15 amino acids. The CDR3 sequence is CASSYSKQGPAEQYF. In DNA form, the CDR3 reads TGTGCCAGCAGTTACTCGAAACAGGGTCCTGCCGAGCAGTACTTC.

J is TRBJ2-7 and V is TRBV7-8; a possible D gene is TRBD1 (5 bases). Germline V gives CDR1 SGHVS, CDR2 FQNEAQ. Trimming left V 7 bases short and J 3 bases short, with 13 bases between. The CDR3 is 13 amino acids. CDR3 bases: TGTGCCAGCACCTCCGACAGTTTCTACGAGCAGTACTTC. This gives the protein CASTSDSFYEQYF.

The chain employs TRBV28 and TRBJ1-2, with unresolved D. This CDR3 is built from 14 residues. V lost 2 bases and J lost 3, with 10 bases in between. Germline CDR1 and CDR2: MDHEN and SYDVKM. In DNA form, the CDR3 reads TGTGCCAGCAGTTTAGCGGGCAGAGACTATGGCTACACCTTC. Translation: CASSLAGRDYGYTF.

The CDR3: CASKERTSSYEQYF. Here the CDR3 DNA reads TGTGCCAGCAAGGAGCGGACCAGCTCCTACGAGCAGTACTTC. The chain couples TRBV6-5 to TRBJ2-7; tentative D call: TRBD2 (5 bases). Germline CDR1 is MNHEY and CDR2 is SVGAGI. The CDR3 covers 14 residues. Trimming shortened V by 7 bases and J by 0 bases, and 13 bases separated the two germline ends.

This clone has a handful of counts. CDR3 region: CASSYGDTEAFF. Here the CDR3 DNA reads TGCGCCAGCAGCTACGGAGACACTGAAGCTTTCTTT. The chain is built from TRBV5-1 and TRBJ1-1; D is unclear. The ends were cut back, 3 bases at V and 3 bases at J, with 6 bases in the middle. The CDR3 loop spans 12 amino acids. Germline-derived CDR1 and CDR2 are SGHRS and YFSETQ.

This chain joins TRBV20-1 and TRBJ1-2; D ambiguous. The germline CDR1 and CDR2 sequences are DFQATT and SNEGSKA (reference sequence). The CDR3 sequence is 11 residues long. The V and J ends lost 0 bases and 5 bases respectively, with 4 bases between them. The CDR3 reads CSARDLYGYTF. The CDR3 DNA sequence: TGCAGTGCTAGAGATCTGTATGGCTACACCTTC.

The chain employs TRBV13 and TRBJ1-3, with D possibly TRBD1 on 5 matching bases. Trimming took 4 bases from V and 0 from J, leaving 10 bases between them. CDR3 size: 15 residues. Germline V gene lookup returns CDR1 PRHDT and CDR2 FYEKMQ (reference sequence). In DNA form, the CDR3 reads TGTGCCAGCAGCTCCAGGGTGCCCTCTGGAAACACCATATATTTT. Translating gives CASSSRVPSGNTIYF.

V usage is TRBV7-8 and J usage is TRBJ2-6, with 7 nucleotides matching TRBD1. This CDR3 region has 15 residues. Looked up from germline, CDR1 is SGHVS and CDR2 is FQNEAQ. Losses at the gene ends were 6 bases for V and 3 bases for J; bases not matched to a gene: 5. CDR3 DNA sequence: TGTGCCAGCAGTCGAGGGGGCGGTGGGGCCAACGTCCTGACTTTC. As protein: CASSRGGGGANVLTF.

This chain joins TRBV5-4 and TRBJ1-2, with 9 bases that match TRBD1. This CDR3 is 14 amino acids long. Germline loops: CDR1 SGHNT, CDR2 YYREEE (reference sequence). After removal of 0 bases from V and 6 bases from J, the junction contained 3 bases not matched to a gene. The CDR3 bases are TGTGCCAGCAGCTTGGACAGGGGGCGCGATGGCTACACCTTC. Translation gives CASSLDRGRDGYTF.

The CDR3 is CASTEDREYQPQHF. For the CDR3, the DNA is TGTGCCAGCACCGAGGACAGGGAATATCAGCCCCAGCATTTT. The chain joins TRBV28 to TRBJ1-5; 8 nucleotides align to TRBD1. The V and J ends lost 7 bases and 5 bases, in that order; junction bases with no gene match: 7. Per the germline V gene, CDR1 is MDHEN and CDR2 is SYDVKM. The length of the CDR3 is 14 residues.

The J gene is TRBJ2-5, the V gene TRBV6-1; D is perhaps TRBD2 (5 bases). CDR3 size: 16 residues. V lost 4 bases and J 0 bases, leaving 15 bases between the germline ends. Germline V gene sequence: CDR1 MNHNS, CDR2 SASEGT. The CDR3 protein is CASSGGSARDQETQYF. The DNA of the CDR3 is TGTGCCAGCAGTGGAGGGTCGGCGCGGGACCAAGAGACCCAGTACTTC.

The rearrangement uses TRBV27 and TRBJ1-1, with D possibly being TRBD1 (6 bases). Germline-derived CDR1 and CDR2 are MNHEY and SMNVEV (reference sequence). The CDR3 extends over 14 amino acids. V was shortened by 6 bases and J by 6 bases, with 17 bases between the two germline ends. CDR3 sequence (DNA): TGTGCCAGCAGATCACAGGGTTTTTATTCTGAAGCTTTCTTT. It is translated as CASRSQGFYSEAFF.

The chain couples TRBV27 to TRBJ1-5; 7 bases line up with TRBD1. Looked up from germline, CDR1 is MNHEY and CDR2 is SMNVEV (reference sequence). The CDR3 spans 15 residues. Trimming at V came to 6 bases and at J to 3 bases, leaving 8 bases not matched to a gene. DNA of the CDR3: TGTGCCAGCAGACCAACAACAGGGGTCAATCAGCCCCAGCATTTT. Protein sequence: CASRPTTGVNQPQHF.